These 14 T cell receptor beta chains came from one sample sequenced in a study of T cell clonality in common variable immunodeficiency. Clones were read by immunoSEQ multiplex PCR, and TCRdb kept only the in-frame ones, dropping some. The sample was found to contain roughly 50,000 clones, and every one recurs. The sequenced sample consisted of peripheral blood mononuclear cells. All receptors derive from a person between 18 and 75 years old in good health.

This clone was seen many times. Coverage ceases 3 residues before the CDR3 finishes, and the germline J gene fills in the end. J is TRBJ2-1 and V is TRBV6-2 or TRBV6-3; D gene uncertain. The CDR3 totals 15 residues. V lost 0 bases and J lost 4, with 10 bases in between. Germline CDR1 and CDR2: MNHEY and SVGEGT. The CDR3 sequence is CASSYSSPLYNEQFF. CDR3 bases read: TGTGCCAGCAGTTACTCGAGCCCACTATACAATGAG.

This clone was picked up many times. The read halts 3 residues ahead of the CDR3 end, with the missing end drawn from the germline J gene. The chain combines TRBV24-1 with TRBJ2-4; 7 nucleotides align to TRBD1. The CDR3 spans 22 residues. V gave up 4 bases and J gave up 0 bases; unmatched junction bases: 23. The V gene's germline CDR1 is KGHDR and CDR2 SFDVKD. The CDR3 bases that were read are TGTGCCACCAGTGACCCTTTCCCCCGACAGGGAAGGTCCACCCTAGCCAAAAACATT. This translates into CATSDPFPRQGRSTLAKNI. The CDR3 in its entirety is CATSDPFPRQGRSTLAKNIQYF.

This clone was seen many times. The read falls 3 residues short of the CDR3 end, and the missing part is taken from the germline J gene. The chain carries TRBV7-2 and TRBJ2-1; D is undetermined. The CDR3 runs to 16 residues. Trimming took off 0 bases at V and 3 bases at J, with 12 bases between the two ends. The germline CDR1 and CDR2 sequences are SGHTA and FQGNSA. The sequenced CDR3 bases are TGTGCCAGCAGCTTAGCGCGTCTAGGAATCTACAATGAG. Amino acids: CASSLARLGIYNE. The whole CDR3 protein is CASSLARLGIYNEQFF.

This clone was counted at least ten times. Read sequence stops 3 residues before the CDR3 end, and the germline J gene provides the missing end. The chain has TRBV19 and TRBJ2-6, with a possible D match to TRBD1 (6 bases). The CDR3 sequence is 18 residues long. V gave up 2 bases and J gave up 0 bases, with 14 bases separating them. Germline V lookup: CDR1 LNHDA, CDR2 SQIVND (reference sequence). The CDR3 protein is CASSIFAGVHSGANVLTF. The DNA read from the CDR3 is TGTGCCAGTAGTATATTTGCAGGGGTGCACTCTGGGGCCAACGTC. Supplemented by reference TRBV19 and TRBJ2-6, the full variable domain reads DGGITQSPKYLFRKEGQNVTLSCEQNLNHDAMYWYRQDPGQGLRLIYYSQIVNDFQKGDIAEGYSVSREKKESFPLTVTSAQKNPTAFYLCASSIFAGVHSGANVLTFGAGSRLTVL.

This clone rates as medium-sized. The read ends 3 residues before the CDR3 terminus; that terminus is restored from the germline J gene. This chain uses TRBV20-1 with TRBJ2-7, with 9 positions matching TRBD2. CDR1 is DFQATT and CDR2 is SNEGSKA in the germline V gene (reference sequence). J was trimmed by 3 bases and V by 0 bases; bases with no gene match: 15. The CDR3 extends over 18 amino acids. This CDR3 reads CSARDILAVTSGNYEQYF. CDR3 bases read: TGCAGTGCTAGAGATATTTTGGCGGTGACTAGCGGAAACTACGAG.

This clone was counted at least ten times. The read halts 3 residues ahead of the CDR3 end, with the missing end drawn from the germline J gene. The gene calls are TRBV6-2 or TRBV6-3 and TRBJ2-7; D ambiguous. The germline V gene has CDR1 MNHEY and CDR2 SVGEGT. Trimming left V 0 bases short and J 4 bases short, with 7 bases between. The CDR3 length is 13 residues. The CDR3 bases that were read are TGTGCCAGCAGTTACTCGCGGCGGTACGAG. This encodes CASSYSRRYE. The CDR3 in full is CASSYSRRYEQYF.

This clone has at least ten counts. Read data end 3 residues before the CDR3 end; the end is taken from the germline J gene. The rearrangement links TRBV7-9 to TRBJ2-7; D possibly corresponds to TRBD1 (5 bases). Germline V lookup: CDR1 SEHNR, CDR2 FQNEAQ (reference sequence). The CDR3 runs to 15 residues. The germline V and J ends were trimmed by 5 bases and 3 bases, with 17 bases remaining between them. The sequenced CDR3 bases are TGTGCCAGCAGCCTGGACGACAGTGGGCACTACGAG. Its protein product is CASSLDDSGHYE. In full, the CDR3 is CASSLDDSGHYEQYF.

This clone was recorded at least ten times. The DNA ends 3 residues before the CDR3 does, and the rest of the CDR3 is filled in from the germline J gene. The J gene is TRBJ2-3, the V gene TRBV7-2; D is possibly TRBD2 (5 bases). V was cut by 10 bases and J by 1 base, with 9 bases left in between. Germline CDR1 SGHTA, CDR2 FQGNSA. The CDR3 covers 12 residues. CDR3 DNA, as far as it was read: TGTGCCATTCGGCGGGGCACAGATACG. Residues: CAIRRGTDT. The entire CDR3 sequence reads CAIRRGTDTQYF.

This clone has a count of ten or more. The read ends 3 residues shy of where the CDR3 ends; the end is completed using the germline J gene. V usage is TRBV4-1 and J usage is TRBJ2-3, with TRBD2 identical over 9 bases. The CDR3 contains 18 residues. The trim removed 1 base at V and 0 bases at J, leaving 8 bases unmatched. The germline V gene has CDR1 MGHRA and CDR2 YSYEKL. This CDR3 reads CASSQGLAEITSTDTQYF. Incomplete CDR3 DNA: TGCGCCAGCAGCCAAGGACTAGCGGAAATAACTAGCACAGATACG.

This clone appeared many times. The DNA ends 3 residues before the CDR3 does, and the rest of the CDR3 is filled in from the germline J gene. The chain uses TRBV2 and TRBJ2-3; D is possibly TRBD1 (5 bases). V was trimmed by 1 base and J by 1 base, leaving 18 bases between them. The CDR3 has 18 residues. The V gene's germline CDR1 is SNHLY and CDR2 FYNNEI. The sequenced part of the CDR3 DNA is TGTGCCAGCAGTGAAGAGATGGTAGGATGGGGCGGCACAGATACG. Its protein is CASSEEMVGWGGTDT. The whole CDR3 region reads CASSEEMVGWGGTDTQYF.

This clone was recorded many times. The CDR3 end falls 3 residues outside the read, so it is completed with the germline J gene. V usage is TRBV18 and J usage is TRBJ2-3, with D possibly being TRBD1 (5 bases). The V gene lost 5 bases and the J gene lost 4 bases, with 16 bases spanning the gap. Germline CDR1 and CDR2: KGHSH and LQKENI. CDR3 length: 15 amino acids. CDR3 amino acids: CASSFSSVRADTQYF. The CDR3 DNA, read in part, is TGTGCCAGCTCATTCTCCTCGGTCAGGGCAGATACG.

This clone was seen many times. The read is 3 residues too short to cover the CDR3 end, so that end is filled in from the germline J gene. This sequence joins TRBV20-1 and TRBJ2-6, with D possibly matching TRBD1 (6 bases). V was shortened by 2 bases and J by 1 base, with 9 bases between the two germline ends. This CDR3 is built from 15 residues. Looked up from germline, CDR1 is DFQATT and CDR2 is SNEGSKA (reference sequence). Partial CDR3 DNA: TGCAGTGCTAGAAGCACAGGGTCTGGGGCCAACGTC. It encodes CSARSTGSGANV. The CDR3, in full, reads CSARSTGSGANVLTF.

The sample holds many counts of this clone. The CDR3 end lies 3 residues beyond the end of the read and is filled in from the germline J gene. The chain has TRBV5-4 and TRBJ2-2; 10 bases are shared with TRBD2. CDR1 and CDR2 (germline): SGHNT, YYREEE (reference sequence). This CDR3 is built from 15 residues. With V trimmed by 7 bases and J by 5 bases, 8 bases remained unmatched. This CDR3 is CASARSSGSTGELFF. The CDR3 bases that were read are TGTGCCAGCGCACGGTCTAGCGGGAGTACCGGGGAG.

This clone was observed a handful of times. The CDR3 is CASSLDTGQPYTF. The DNA read from the CDR3 is TGTGCCAGCAGCTTAGATACGGGTCAGCCC. The chain recombines TRBV7-2 with TRBJ1-2; D unclear. The read comes to an end 3 residues before the CDR3 does, leaving the germline J gene to fill in the end. The CDR3 is 13 amino acids. The germline V gene encodes CDR1 SGHTA and CDR2 FQGNSA.